The clone carrying this T cell receptor (beta chain) was found many times. What it binds is not known. The V end was cut by 4 bases, the J end by 3 bases, with 21 bases between. The length of the CDR3 is 17 residues. Germline CDR1 SQVTM, CDR2 ANQGSEA. The sample's time point: patch test 2, 6 weeks after DPC sensitization. The sample's treatment: therapeutic diphenylcyclopropenone sensitization with weekly scalp DPC. This sample is part of a study of human T cells and chemical hapten exposure. Regarding the study as a whole: Patch test score tracked positively with PT1 expanded TCR counts.

TCRdb reprocessed the RACE reads with MiXCR, giving one entry per CDR3 protein. The repertoire holds tens of thousands of distinct CDR3 sequences, with around 8.9% as singletons. The sequence came from a woman between 40 and 50 years old with alopecia areata. Some clones in this sample may be carry-over from other donors' samples. The specimen was whole blood, collected in connection with sensitization to the hapten diphenylcyclopropenone (DPC). The genes are TRBV29-1 and TRBJ2-2; either TRBD1 or TRBD2 may fit D (6 bases each). CDR3 DNA sequence: TGCAGCGTTGCGGGGGACACCATCAGGGGAGACACCGGGGAGCTGTTTTTT. Translation: CSVAGDTIRGDTGELFF.